This section outlines one T cell receptor beta chain sequence together with its context. Its antigen is not known. This sample is part of a study of T cells in Graves' hyperthyroidism and ophthalmopathy. Study observations and caveats: Most clonotypes that expanded in the thyroid above 0.001 also showed up in blood. Ophthalmopathy, which appeared later, was predicted by the model a median about 6 months before onset.

This CDR3 is built from 14 residues. V was clipped by 5 bases and J by 6 bases; unmatched bases: 10. Per the germline V gene, CDR1 is DFQATT and CDR2 is SNEGSKA (reference sequence). Using RNA transcripts as the source, TCR beta CDR3 regions were amplified. First-round RT-PCR of the TCR CDR3 relied on the HTBI primer set. In TCRdb, the multiplex PCR reads were re-called with MiXCR into one record per CDR3 protein. Seen here are almost 600,000 distinct CDR3 sequences, 46% observed once, and the top ten hold approximately 8.4%. Sequenced input: peripheral blood or thyroid tissue (not recorded which). The chain is built from TRBV20-1 and TRBJ2-3, with 8 bases matching TRBD2. The source is a woman aged 18-29 years with Graves' hyperthyroidism. CDR3 bases: TGCAGTGCTGGGACTGGCGGGAGGAGGGATACGCAGTATTTT. Translated, it gives CSAGTGGRRDTQYF.